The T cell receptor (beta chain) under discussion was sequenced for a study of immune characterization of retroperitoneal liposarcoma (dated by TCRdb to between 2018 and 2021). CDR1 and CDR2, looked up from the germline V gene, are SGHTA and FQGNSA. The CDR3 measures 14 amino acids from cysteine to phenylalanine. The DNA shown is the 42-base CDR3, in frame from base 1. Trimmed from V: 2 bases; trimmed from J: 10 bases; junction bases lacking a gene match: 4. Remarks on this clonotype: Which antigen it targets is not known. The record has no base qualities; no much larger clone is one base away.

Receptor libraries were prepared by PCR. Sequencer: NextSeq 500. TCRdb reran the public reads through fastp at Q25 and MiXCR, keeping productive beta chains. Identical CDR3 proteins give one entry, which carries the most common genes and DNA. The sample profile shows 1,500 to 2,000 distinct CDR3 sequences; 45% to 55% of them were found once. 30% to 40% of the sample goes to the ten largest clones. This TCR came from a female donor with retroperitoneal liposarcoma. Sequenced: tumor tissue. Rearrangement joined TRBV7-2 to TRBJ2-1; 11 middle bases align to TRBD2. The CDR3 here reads CASSLTSGSAEQFF. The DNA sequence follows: TGTGCCAGCAGCTTAACTAGCGGGAGTGCCGAGCAGTTCTTC.